This passage covers 9 T cell receptor beta chains from one sample sequenced in a study of T cell responses to AZD1222 COVID-19 vaccine. TCRdb's copy holds only in-frame clones and misses some; the assay was immunoSEQ multiplex PCR. In the table there are about 120,000 clones, about 86% of which are singletons. Material: peripheral blood, obtained 28 days after the second AZD1222 dose. The receptors were gathered from an adult who received the AZD1222 COVID-19 vaccine.

The chain carries TRBV2 and TRBJ1-2; TRBD1 aligns across 9 bases. From germline, CDR1 is SNHLY and CDR2 FYNNEI. The CDR3 length is 15 residues. V trimming: 10 bases; J trimming: 3 bases; junction bases outside the gene matches: 12. In nucleotides, the CDR3 is TGTGCCATACAGGGGGCCAAGGCCCAGGACTATGGCTACACCTTC. Protein: CAIQGAKAQDYGYTF.

The chain joins TRBV5-4 to TRBJ2-3; 9 bases are shared with TRBD2. CDR3 size: 15 residues. Looked up from germline, CDR1 is SGHNT and CDR2 is YYREEE (reference sequence). The V gene end was trimmed by 5 bases and the J gene end by 2 bases; junction bases not matched to a gene: 6. CDR3 loop: CASSASGAATDTQYF. The DNA for the CDR3 is TGTGCCAGCAGTGCTAGCGGGGCTGCCACAGATACGCAGTATTTT.

This clone was observed a single time. The chain recombines TRBV25-1 with TRBJ1-3; D remains unclear. CDR3 length: 12 amino acids. Germline V gives CDR1 MGHDK, CDR2 SYGVNS. The germline V and J ends were trimmed by 6 bases and 4 bases, with 7 bases remaining between them. The CDR3 region is CASSPMGNTIYF. The CDR3 DNA is TGTGCCAGCAGCCCAATGGGAAACACCATATATTTT.

V usage is TRBV6-1 and J usage is TRBJ2-7; 7 bases line up with TRBD1. CDR1 is MNHNS, CDR2 SASEGT, per germline. V lost 1 base, J lost 4 bases, and 10 bases stayed unmatched. CDR3 length: 16 amino acids. The CDR3 region is CASSEGQGPIEYEQYF. CDR3 nucleotide sequence: TGTGCCAGCAGTGAAGGACAGGGCCCGATTGAATACGAGCAGTACTTC.

The CDR3 loop reads CATSDSTGTRRGNEQFF. CDR3 DNA sequence: TGTGCCACCAGTGATTCAACCGGGACAAGGAGGGGCAATGAGCAGTTCTTC. The chain links TRBV24-1 to TRBJ2-1; D tentatively reads TRBD1 or TRBD2 (6 bases each). Germline V gene lookup returns CDR1 KGHDR and CDR2 SFDVKD. There are 17 residues in the CDR3. With 2 bases removed from V and 6 bases from J, the gap between germline ends came to 19 bases.

This clone was detected once. V gene TRBV6-5 combines with J gene TRBJ1-1; D is possibly TRBD1 (6 bases). The CDR3 loop spans 13 amino acids. Trimming stripped 6 bases from V and 6 bases from J, with 14 bases between. In germline, CDR1 is MNHEY, CDR2 SVGAGI. CDR3 amino acids: CASSLGGRPEAFF. CDR3 coding DNA: TGTGCCAGCAGCTTAGGGGGGCGGCCTGAAGCTTTCTTT.

The chain joins TRBV11-2 to TRBJ2-5; 7 bases are shared with TRBD1. This CDR3 spans 14 amino acids. CDR1 and CDR2 from the germline V gene are SGHAT and FQNNGV. V was clipped by 1 base and J by 1 base; unmatched bases: 0. For the CDR3, the DNA is TGTGCCAGCAGCTTAGGACAGGGCCAAGAGACCCAGTACTTC. It is translated as CASSLGQGQETQYF.

V is TRBV4-3 and J is TRBJ1-2, with D tentatively TRBD1 (5 bases). The CDR3 is made up of 15 amino acids. The germline V gene encodes CDR1 LGHNA and CDR2 YSLEER. Trimming removed 0 bases from V and 2 bases from J, with 10 bases in between. Here the CDR3 reads CASSQDVRDNYGYTF. DNA of the CDR3: TGCGCCAGCAGCCAAGATGTGCGGGACAACTATGGCTACACCTTC.

In DNA form, the CDR3 reads TGTGCCAGCAGTGCCAGGGGGTCAGGCGGGGAGCTGTTTTTT. Encoded protein: CASSARGSGGELFF. The V call is TRBV27, the J call TRBJ2-2; 7 bases line up with TRBD1. Losses at the gene ends were 5 bases for V and 7 bases for J; bases not matched to a gene: 7. CDR1 MNHEY and CDR2 SMNVEV come from the germline V gene (reference sequence). CDR3 length: 14 amino acids.